A selection of T cell receptor beta chains follows, all from one sample in a study of human T cells and chemical hapten exposure. One entry per CDR3 protein, called by TCRdb with MiXCR from the RACE reads. The profile shows approximately 120,000 distinct CDR3 sequences, 9.2% of them singletons. The starting material was whole blood, obtained in connection with sensitization to the hapten diphenylcyclopropenone (DPC). Receptors originate from a woman in her 40s with alopecia areata. Some clones in this sample may be carry-over from other donors' samples. The conserved cysteine and the conserved F or W are not part of the CDR3 here.

V	J	CDR3
TRBV5-6	TRBJ2-1	ASSSKSSSYNEQF
TRBV7-9	TRBJ1-5	ASSSEERGSNQPQH
TRBV18	TRBJ1-1	ASSLDQNTEAF
TRBV24-1	TRBJ1-5	ATSEDYSNQPQH
TRBV7-6	TRBJ1-1	ASSLRQGGSTEAF
TRBV30	TRBJ2-5	AWGRWTSGGQETQY
TRBV7-8	TRBJ2-3	ASSLLLGTSFTDTQY
TRBV9	TRBJ2-2	ASSVVNGELF
TRBV20-1	TRBJ1-2	SARRVVRGYT
TRBV11-2	TRBJ1-4	ASRRATNEKLF
TRBV7-2	TRBJ2-5	ASSFEGSPGSMATQY
TRBV11-2	TRBJ2-1	ASGGGRSYNEQF
TRBV5-1	TRBJ2-1	ASSSPSNRAPFSYNEQF
TRBV11-2	TRBJ2-1	ASSPDRSATKQF